The next 13 T cell receptor beta chains were all read from a single sample in a study of spatial heterogeneity in lung cancer. Time point given: sample taken at primary tumor resection. Sequencing was performed on whole RNA extracted from tumor and nontumor lung tissue, or from frozen PBMC, and the material was left unsorted. TCRdb itself ran the 5' RACE reads through MiXCR, one entry per CDR3 protein. The sample lists 8,500 to 9,000 distinct CDR3 sequences; roughly 5% were seen once. Source: PBMCs, taken at surgery. Receptors originate from a male donor with early-stage non-small cell lung cancer.

This clonotype is labeled as medium-sized. The junction differs from germline at one of its ends, possibly a read error. This beta chain turned up in a library designed for alpha chains; as an off-target read, its abundance says little. CDR3 nucleotides: TGTGCCAGCAGCTTGGACGGGGCACAGGAGGCTTTC. Its translation: CASSLDGAQEAF. The chain combines TRBV5-6 with TRBJ2-6; D may be TRBD1 or TRBD2 (5 bases each). CDR1 and CDR2 (germline): SGHDT, YYEEEE. The CDR3 length is 12 residues.

This clonotype was recorded many times. Found in a library prepared for alpha chains, this beta chain is an off-target read, and its abundance has little meaning. The chain is built from TRBV5-1 and TRBJ2-3, with D possibly TRBD1 on 6 matching bases. V dropped 3 bases and J dropped 4 bases, with 12 bases sitting between them. Germline V CDR1 and CDR2: SGHRS, YFSETQ. This CDR3 spans 14 amino acids. In DNA, the CDR3 is TGCGCCAGCAGCTCAACAGGGTCCCCAGATACGCAGTATTTT. Translating gives CASSSTGSPDTQYF.

Many counts were recorded for this clonotype. The library was prepared for alpha chains; this beta chain is a stray read, so its frequency means little. The chain carries TRBV5-4 and TRBJ1-2; maybe TRBD1 (5 bases). This CDR3 comprises 13 residues. Germline loops: CDR1 SGHNT, CDR2 YYREEE (reference sequence). The germline V and J ends were trimmed by 4 bases and 6 bases, with 13 bases remaining between them. DNA for the CDR3: TGTGCCAGCAGCCCAGGGACGGAACATGGCTACACCTTC. It yields the protein CASSPGTEHGYTF.

In its sample, this clonotype was seen many times. Because the library targeted alpha chains, this beta chain is an off-target read whose size means little. The V call is TRBV6-2 or TRBV6-3, the J call TRBJ2-1; D is unresolved. The germline V gene has CDR1 MNHEY and CDR2 SVGEGT. This CDR3 contains 14 residues. V gave up 2 bases and J gave up 1 base, with 6 bases separating them. The CDR3: CASSYTVSYNEQFF. The CDR3 DNA reads TGTGCCAGCAGTTACACAGTTTCCTACAATGAGCAGTTCTTC.

In this sample, this clonotype turned up a few times. The library was built for alpha chains, so this beta chain is an off-target read and its size means little. V is TRBV7-2 and J is TRBJ2-1; the D call may be TRBD1 or TRBD2 (5 bases each). CDR3 length: 16 residues. Germline CDR1 and CDR2: SGHTA and FQGNSA. Trimming pared 2 bases from V and 3 bases from J, leaving 14 bases between. CDR3 sequence: CASSLSLGRSYNEQFF. The CDR3 nucleotides read TGTGCCAGCAGCTTAAGCCTGGGACGGAGCTACAATGAGCAGTTCTTC.

This clonotype was recorded many times. This beta chain slipped into a library made for alpha chains as a stray read, so its size is not meaningful. This chain joins TRBV20-1 and TRBJ2-5; 9 bases fit TRBD2. The trim removed 4 bases at V and 4 bases at J, leaving 10 bases unmatched. The CDR3 extends over 15 amino acids. Germline loops: CDR1 DFQATT, CDR2 SNEGSKA (reference sequence). As DNA, the CDR3 is TGCAGTGCTAACCCCCTGCGGGGGGGCCCAGAGACCCAGTACTTC. It is translated as CSANPLRGGPETQYF.

This clonotype showed up many times. A library prepared for alpha chains yielded this beta chain as an off-target read; its size is of little meaning. The V call is TRBV5-4, the J call TRBJ1-4; no firm D call. Germline lookup yields CDR1 SGHNT and CDR2 YYREEE (reference sequence). Trimming took off 5 bases at V and 8 bases at J, with 16 bases between the two ends. This CDR3 comprises 14 residues. CDR3 nucleotides: TGTGCCAGCAGATCCGGCGCGGGGAACGAAAAACTGTTTTTT. Residues: CASRSGAGNEKLFF.

Worth noting for this clonotype: For a library built for alpha chains, this beta chain is a stray read; little rests on its size. The chain is built from TRBV6-2 or TRBV6-3 and TRBJ2-1; a possible D gene is TRBD1 (6 bases). Trimming took 0 bases from V and 5 from J, leaving 20 bases between them. This CDR3 contains 18 residues. Per the germline V gene, CDR1 is MNHEY and CDR2 is SVGEGT. This CDR3 is CASSYSKGDHRLNNEQFF. CDR3 DNA: TGTGCCAGCAGTTACTCGAAGGGGGACCATAGACTAAACAATGAGCAGTTCTTC.

About this clonotype: As an off-target read in a library built for alpha chains, this beta chain has a frequency of little significance. The chain is built from TRBV7-2 and TRBJ1-1; no clear D. The length of the CDR3 is 13 residues. Germline CDR1 is SGHTA and CDR2 is FQGNSA. Trimming stripped 3 bases from V and 4 bases from J, with 9 bases between. This CDR3 reads CASSFGGSTEAFF. In DNA form, the CDR3 reads TGTGCCAGCAGCTTTGGAGGCAGCACTGAAGCTTTCTTT. Supplemented by reference TRBV7-2 and TRBJ1-1, the full variable domain reads GAGVSQSPSNKVTEKGKDVELRCDPISGHTALYWYRQSLGQGLEFLIYFQGNSAPDKSGLPSDRFSAERTGGSVSTLTIQRTQQEDSAVYLCASSFGGSTEAFFGQGTRLTVV.

In its sample, this clonotype was seen many times. As an off-target read in a library built for alpha chains, this beta chain has a frequency of little significance. The gene calls are TRBV11-2 and TRBJ1-4; possible D gene TRBD1, 6 bases. This CDR3 has 14 amino acids. Trimming shortened V by 1 base and J by 8 bases, and 11 bases separated the two germline ends. Germline-derived CDR1 and CDR2 are SGHAT and FQNNGV. As DNA, the CDR3 is TGTGCCAGCAGCTTAGCCGGGGGCCAGGAAAAACTGTTTTTT. Protein: CASSLAGGQEKLFF.

This clonotype appeared many times. Found in a library prepared for alpha chains, this beta chain is an off-target read, and its abundance has little meaning. The chain recombines TRBV20-1 with TRBJ2-1; 11 nucleotides line up with TRBD2. Germline CDR1 reads DFQATT; CDR2 reads SNEGSKA (reference sequence). With 3 bases clipped from V and 9 bases from J, the junction kept 13 bases outside the gene matches. The CDR3 has 16 amino acids. The CDR3 region is CSARAYGLAGLIEQFF. DNA for the CDR3: TGCAGTGCTAGGGCCTACGGACTAGCGGGTCTCATTGAGCAGTTCTTC.

This clonotype is deemed medium-sized. As an off-target read in a library built for alpha chains, this beta chain has a frequency of little significance. This rearrangement joins TRBV29-1 to TRBJ1-2; D possibly corresponds to TRBD1 (6 bases). The CDR3 spans 13 residues. Germline V gene sequence: CDR1 SQVTM, CDR2 ANQGSEA. V lost 3 bases to trimming and J lost 7 bases, with 15 bases between them. CDR3 sequence: CSVDGFGGFGYTF. The CDR3 nucleotides are TGCAGCGTTGATGGGTTTGGGGGCTTTGGCTACACCTTC. Full variable domain (missing parts from reference TRBV29-1 and TRBJ1-2): SAVISQKPSRDICQRGTSLTIQCQVDSQVTMMFWYRQQPGQSLTLIATANQGSEATYESGFVIDKFPISRPNLTFSTLTVSNMSPEDSSIYLCSVDGFGGFGYTFGSGTRLTVV.

A note on this clonotype: Because the library targeted alpha chains, this beta chain is an off-target read whose size means little. The chain uses TRBV7-8 and TRBJ2-1; 10 bases are a match to TRBD1. The CDR3 loop spans 16 amino acids. Trimming cost V 1 base and J 7 bases; bases outside gene matches: 7. Per germline, CDR1 SGHVS and CDR2 FQNEAQ. CDR3: CASSLVGTGDINEQFF. CDR3 bases: TGTGCCAGCAGCTTAGTTGGGACAGGGGACATAAATGAGCAGTTCTTC.